The clone carrying this TCR beta chain was seen a handful of times. Germline V gene data show CDR1 as LGHNA and CDR2 as YSLEER. Losses at the gene ends were 1 base for V and 7 bases for J; bases not matched to a gene: 6. The CDR3 consists of 15 residues. The entry originates in a study of response to subunit inactivated influenza vaccine. TCRdb itself ran the RT-PCR reads through MiXCR, one entry per CDR3 protein. Of hundreds of thousands of distinct CDR3 sequences listed, approximately 14% are singletons. The sequences come from PBMCs from blood, collected 12 days after vaccination. The sequence derives from a man aged 45-60 years who received an inactivated influenza vaccine. This chain connects TRBV4-3 to TRBJ1-4; 7 bases match TRBD1. The CDR3 here is CASSQVGDSPEKLFF. DNA for the CDR3: TGCGCCAGCAGCCAAGTTGGGGACAGCCCTGAAAAACTGTTTTTT.